The rows below give T cell receptor beta chains drawn from one sample of a study of shared clonotypes between healthy human individuals. TCRdb keeps only in-frame clones here, not all; method: immunoSEQ multiplex PCR. The sample comprises about 2.3 million clones, around 93% of which are singletons, and 0.3% to 0.4% rests with the top ten. Sequenced input: naive CD4+ T cells from PBMCs. Receptor source: a man aged 18 to 30 in good health. Some clones in this sample may be carry-over from other donors' samples. Each CDR3 is given with its conserved first and last residue. A D gene is named only where the DNA matches it firmly. The size of a clone is reported for some rows only, either as once, few or many, or as a class for expanded clones.

J,V,D,size,DNA,CDR3
TRBJ1-3,TRBV28,-,few,TGTGCCAGCAGTTATCGGACCACGAGGGGAGATACCATATATTTT,CASSYRTTRGDTIYF
TRBJ2-4,TRBV30,-,once,TGTGCCTGGAGTGTACCGGGGTTTGACATTCAGTACTTC,CAWSVPGFDIQYF
TRBJ1-2,TRBV2,TRBD1,few,TGTGCCAGCGCCGGGACAGGGATCGCTGGCTACACCTTC,CASAGTGIAGYTF
TRBJ1-1,TRBV11-1,-,once,TGTGCCAGCAGCATCGCCACAGAGAACACTGAAGCTTTCTTT,CASSIATENTEAFF
TRBJ2-7,TRBV2,-,-,TGTGCCAGCAGTCTTATCGGGGAGCAGTACTTC,CASSLIGEQYF
TRBJ1-1,TRBV28,TRBD1,once,TGTGCCAGCAGTTCTCAGGGGGCGCGCACTGAAGCTTTCTTT,CASSSQGARTEAFF
TRBJ2-1,TRBV5-1,TRBD2,-,TGCGCCAGCAGCTTGGCTACCGCGGGACTAGCGGGATCGGGAAATGAGCAGTTCTTC,CASSLATAGLAGSGNEQFF
TRBJ1-2,TRBV6-1,-,-,TGTGCCAGCACCCCCCGGGACACGAACTATGGCTACACCTTC,CASTPRDTNYGYTF
TRBJ1-5,TRBV28,-,-,TGTGCCAGCAGTGGGCATGGGGGTTACCTTGAGCAGCCCCAGCATTTT,CASSGHGGYLEQPQHF
TRBJ2-7,TRBV9,TRBD2,-,TGTGCCAGCAGCGTCTTTGAGACTAGCGGCTCCTACGAGCAGTACTTC,CASSVFETSGSYEQYF
TRBJ1-3,TRBV5-1,-,few,TGCGCCAGCAGCCCCACCGCGAGCTCTGGAAACACCATATATTTT,CASSPTASSGNTIYF
TRBJ2-1,TRBV19,TRBD1,-,TGTGCCAGTAGTCAAGCCGGGACAGGGGTTAATGAGCAGTTCTTC,CASSQAGTGVNEQFF
TRBJ2-6,TRBV11-2,-,-,TGTGCCAGCAGCCCCTCCCTTCGGTCCTCTGGGGCCAACGTCCTGACTTTC,CASSPSLRSSGANVLTF
TRBJ2-7,TRBV2,-,-,TGTGCCAGCAGTCTAGATCTGGACTTTCCGCGGGAGCAGTACTTC,CASSLDLDFPREQYF
TRBJ2-5,TRBV5-1,-,-,TGCGCCAGCAGCTTACAGGGTCCAGAGACCCAGTACTTC,CASSLQGPETQYF
TRBJ1-1,TRBV9,-,-,TGTGCCAGCAGCGAAAGATCGGGTGGAGGGAGTAACACTGAAGCTTTCTTT,CASSERSGGGSNTEAFF
TRBJ2-7,TRBV11-3,-,-,TGTGCCAGCAGCTTGGCGCCGGGGAGGTACGAGCAGTACTTC,CASSLAPGRYEQYF
TRBJ1-3,TRBV10-3,-,-,TGTGCCAGCGGGGAACCCCACTCTGGAAACACCATATATTTT,CASGEPHSGNTIYF
TRBJ1-5,TRBV6-1,-,-,TGTGCCAGCAGTGAAATTGGTCTGGGTACGCATTTT,CASSEIGLGTHF
TRBJ1-5,TRBV2,-,-,TGTGCCAGCAGTGAATCTGGCTTCGGGGAGCCCCAGCATTTT,CASSESGFGEPQHF
TRBJ2-7,TRBV5-4,TRBD2,-,TGTGCCAGCAGCTTGTCTAGCGGGACATACGAGCAGTACTTC,CASSLSSGTYEQYF
TRBJ1-1,TRBV7-2,TRBD1,-,TGTGCCAGCAGCAAAAACAGGGGGCAAGAAGCTTTCTTT,CASSKNRGQEAFF
TRBJ2-3,TRBV5-1,-,-,TGCGCCAGCAGCTTGGAGGGCGGGGCAGATACGCAGTATTTT,CASSLEGGADTQYF
TRBJ2-5,TRBV5-4,-,-,TGTGCCAGCAGCTTGATTGATGGGTTGGCAGAGACCCAGTACTTC,CASSLIDGLAETQYF
TRBJ1-1,TRBV28,-,-,TGTGCCAGCAGTCCCCATTGGCAGCCGAACACTGAAGCTTTCTTT,CASSPHWQPNTEAFF
TRBJ1-2,TRBV7-9,TRBD1,-,TGTGCCAGCAGCTTATGGGACAGGGATCATGGCTACACCTTC,CASSLWDRDHGYTF
TRBJ1-1,TRBV29-1,-,few,TGCAGCGTTGAAGAGCGGGGGAGAGCTTTCTTT,CSVEERGRAFF
TRBJ2-7,TRBV5-5,-,-,TGTGCCAGCAGCTTGGGACTAGGGACTGGCCTGGGGGAGCAGTACTTC,CASSLGLGTGLGEQYF
TRBJ2-7,TRBV28,-,-,TGTGCCAGCAGTCTTACCGGACACTTTGGCAACGAGCAGTACTTC,CASSLTGHFGNEQYF
TRBJ2-7,TRBV10-2,-,-,TGCGCCAGCCTTACAGGGAGCTCCTACGAGCAGTACTTC,CASLTGSSYEQYF
TRBJ1-5,TRBV28,-,-,TGTGCCAGCAGGCCCCACAGGGAAAGGCAGCCCCAGCATTTT,CASRPHRERQPQHF
TRBJ1-1,TRBV7-3,-,-,TGTGCCAGCAGCTCATCCCCGTCGGGGGGCACTGAAGCTTTCTTT,CASSSSPSGGTEAFF
TRBJ2-6,TRBV5-1,TRBD1,-,TGCGCCAGCAGTCAGGGGGCATACTCTGGGGCCAACGTCCTGACTTTC,CASSQGAYSGANVLTF